The present entry profiles one T cell receptor beta chain with its context. Using immunoSEQ multiplex PCR, the repertoire was profiled, and TCRdb retains in-frame clones only, with some absent. The sample lists around 2,000,000 clones; 90% to 95% were seen once. This entry is derived from a study of shared clonotypes between healthy human individuals. CDR3 size: 13 residues. V lost 1 base and J 3 bases, leaving 9 bases between the germline ends. Germline V gives CDR1 GTSNPN, CDR2 SVGIG (reference sequence). The chain recombines TRBV30 with TRBJ1-1; the D is unclear. Sequences were obtained from naive CD4+ T cells sorted from blood. Subset noted: CD45RA+ positively selected. The clonotype was recovered from a man between 18 and 29 years old in good health. CDR3 residues: CAWSGQLYTEAFF. The DNA of the CDR3 is TGTGCCTGGAGTGGGCAGCTCTACACTGAAGCTTTCTTT.